This entry features one TCR beta chain sequence. This sample stems from a study of blood T cell repertoires in COVID-19. Here immunoSEQ multiplex PCR was the method, and the copy in TCRdb shows in-frame clones only, minus some. The table lists about 210,000 clones, approximately 87% of them singletons. This CDR3 contains 16 residues. Between the trimmed V and J ends, which lost 0 bases and 1 base, there was a span of 10 bases. Germline CDR1 reads KGHSH; CDR2 reads LQKENI. V gene TRBV18 combines with J gene TRBJ1-5; TRBD1 is a possible D gene (5 bases). This TCR was sampled from a man between 60 and 75 years old who had recovered from COVID-19. Material: peripheral blood. As DNA, the CDR3 is TGTGCCAGCTCACCACCGGGGACTTGGAGCAATCAGCCCCAGCATTTT. This sequence encodes CASSPPGTWSNQPQHF.